Shown below are 29 T cell receptor beta chains from a single sample sequenced in a study of T cell repertoires in cytomegalovirus infection. One entry per CDR3 protein, called by TCRdb with MiXCR from the reads. The profile covers around 180,000 distinct CDR3 sequences, with 15% to 20% appearing a single time and around 3.2% taken by the ten largest. Sequencing was performed on PBMCs. These receptors were collected from a human donor in good health (CMV status not recorded). Some clones in this sample may be carry-over from other donors' samples.

This clonotype was observed many times. The chain is built from TRBV7-9 and TRBJ2-1; D gene ambiguous. The CDR3 totals 19 residues. Germline values: CDR1 SEHNR, CDR2 FQNEAQ (reference sequence). The V and J ends lost 1 base and 9 bases respectively, with 28 bases between them. CDR3 amino acids: CASSLGRTNEVIILSEQFF. The CDR3 nucleotides read TGTGCCAGCAGCTTAGGGAGAACGAATGAAGTGATAATTTTGAGTGAGCAGTTCTTC.

This clonotype was detected only a few times. This sequence joins TRBV6-2 or TRBV6-3 and TRBJ2-1, with D possibly called TRBD1 or TRBD2 (5 bases each). Trimming removed 0 bases from V and 8 bases from J, with 11 bases in between. This CDR3 has 14 amino acids. Per germline, CDR1 MNHEY and CDR2 SVGEGT. Here the CDR3 DNA reads TGTGCCAGCAGTTACTCGACGGGGCGGGATGAGCAGTTCTTC. This encodes CASSYSTGRDEQFF.

The V gene is TRBV5-4, the J gene TRBJ2-5; 13 bases fit TRBD2. The trim removed 4 bases at V and 5 bases at J, leaving 5 bases unmatched. Germline V gene sequence: CDR1 SGHNT, CDR2 YYREEE (reference sequence). The CDR3 totals 15 residues. The CDR3 coding sequence is TGTGCCAGCAGCCGTGGGACTAGCGGGATTGAGACCCAGTACTTC. Translation: CASSRGTSGIETQYF.

V is TRBV20-1 and J is TRBJ1-6; D is ambiguous. The V gene's germline CDR1 is DFQATT and CDR2 SNEGSKA (reference sequence). CDR3 length equals 16 residues. Between the trimmed V and J ends, which lost 2 bases and 8 bases, there was a span of 19 bases. CDR3 sequence (DNA): TGCAGTGCTAGAACGTTTTTGCTCTCACACGATTCACCCCTCCACTTT. Amino acid sequence: CSARTFLLSHDSPLHF.

J is TRBJ1-6 and V is TRBV7-9, with D hard to call. This CDR3 region has 16 residues. V lost 1 base to trimming and J lost 0 bases, with 7 bases between them. CDR1 is SEHNR and CDR2 is FQNEAQ in the germline V gene (reference sequence). CDR3 nucleotides: TGTGCCAGCAGCTTAGGACTAAGCTCCTATAATTCACCCCTCCACTTT. Its translation: CASSLGLSSYNSPLHF.

There are many counts of this clonotype. This rearrangement joins TRBV7-2 to TRBJ2-7; no clear D. The CDR3 runs to 13 residues. The V end was cut by 5 bases, the J end by 3 bases, with 11 bases between. Per the germline V gene, CDR1 is SGHTA and CDR2 is FQGNSA. CDR3 residues: CASSPTLHYEQYF. In DNA form, the CDR3 reads TGTGCCAGCAGCCCTACCCTGCACTACGAGCAGTACTTC. The full variable domain, in which reference TRBV7-2 and TRBJ2-7 provide the parts outside the CDR3, is GAGVSQSPSNKVTEKGKDVELRCDPISGHTALYWYRQSLGQGLEFLIYFQGNSAPDKSGLPSDRFSAERTGGSVSTLTIQRTQQEDSAVYLCASSPTLHYEQYFGPGTRLTVT.

This clonotype has at least ten counts. The chain recombines TRBV6-2 or TRBV6-3 with TRBJ2-1; D is possibly TRBD1 or TRBD2 (5 bases each). This CDR3 contains 16 residues. Germline loops: CDR1 MNHEY, CDR2 SVGEGT. The germline V and J ends were trimmed by 5 bases and 3 bases, with 17 bases remaining between them. The CDR3 is CASSPPRGPGYNEQFF. Here the CDR3 DNA reads TGTGCCAGCAGTCCCCCACGGGGCCCCGGCTACAATGAGCAGTTCTTC.

This clonotype was seen a handful of times. The chain combines TRBV14 with TRBJ1-4, with D unclear. Looked up from germline, CDR1 is SGHDN and CDR2 is FVKESK. The CDR3 sequence is 16 residues long. V gave up 4 bases and J gave up 5 bases, with 17 bases separating them. DNA of the CDR3: TGTGCCAGCAGCCCGCGTAAGACAAATTTCAATGAAAAACTGTTTTTT. This sequence encodes CASSPRKTNFNEKLFF.

In this sample, this clonotype turned up many times. V usage is TRBV7-2 and J usage is TRBJ2-7; D call uncertain. The germline CDR1 and CDR2 sequences are SGHTA and FQGNSA. V dropped 3 bases and J dropped 1 base, with 7 bases sitting between them. The CDR3 sequence is 13 residues long. The CDR3 is CASSLNPSYEQYF. The CDR3 DNA sequence: TGTGCCAGCAGCTTGAACCCATCCTACGAGCAGTACTTC.

Notes on this clonotype: Possible read error: a much larger clone is one base away. The chain is built from TRBV7-2 and TRBJ1-1; the D is unclear. V lost 3 bases to trimming and J lost 10 bases, with 21 bases between them. Germline V gene data show CDR1 as SGHTA and CDR2 as FQGNSA. CDR3 length: 15 amino acids. The CDR3 DNA follows: TGTGCCAGCAGCTTGTCTAGTTATGGTGGTGCTGTAGCTTTCTTT. Protein: CASSLSSYGGAVAFF.

This clonotype was counted between two and nine times. The V gene is TRBV7-2, the J gene TRBJ2-6; D possibly corresponds to TRBD1 (6 bases). The germline V gene has CDR1 SGHTA and CDR2 FQGNSA. The CDR3 contains 14 residues. V gave up 3 bases and J gave up 4 bases, with 7 bases separating them. The CDR3 loop is CASSFRGGANVLTF. Written as DNA, the CDR3 is TGTGCCAGCAGCTTTAGGGGGGGGGCCAACGTCCTGACTTTC.

V usage is TRBV11-2 and J usage is TRBJ2-1; D might be TRBD1 (5 bases). Germline V gene data show CDR1 as SGHAT and CDR2 as FQNNGV. The CDR3 consists of 17 residues. The V end lost 0 bases, the J end lost 0 bases, and 12 bases lay between the germline ends. The CDR3 here is CASSLEGAMSSYNEQFF. CDR3 bases: TGTGCCAGCAGCTTAGAAGGGGCTATGAGCTCCTACAATGAGCAGTTCTTC.

The chain is built from TRBV25-1 and TRBJ1-4; D remains ambiguous. This CDR3 region has 16 residues. V lost 4 bases and J lost 0, with 12 bases in between. Looked up from germline, CDR1 is MGHDK and CDR2 is SYGVNS. CDR3 nucleotide sequence: TGTGCCAGCAGTGGGCGACGAAAGGCAACTAATGAAAAACTGTTTTTT. Amino acids: CASSGRRKATNEKLFF. Supplemented by reference TRBV25-1 and TRBJ1-4, the full variable domain reads EADIYQTPRYLVIGTGKKITLECSQTMGHDKMYWYQQDPGMELHLIHYSYGVNSTEKGDLSSESTVSRIRTEHFPLTLESARPSHTSQYLCASSGRRKATNEKLFFGSGTQLSVL.

This clonotype has a handful of counts. V and J are TRBV28 and TRBJ2-1; tentatively, D is TRBD2 (6 bases). The V gene's germline CDR1 is MDHEN and CDR2 SYDVKM. The CDR3 runs to 14 residues. V gave up 4 bases and J gave up 8 bases, with 15 bases separating them. For the CDR3, the DNA is TGTGCCAGCAGTTCACGACTAGTTCTAGATGAGCAGTTCTTC. Amino acids: CASSSRLVLDEQFF. Looking up the rest from reference TRBV28 and TRBJ2-1 gives the full variable domain: DVKVTQSSRYLVKRTGEKVFLECVQDMDHENMFWYRQDPGLGLRLIYFSYDVKMKEKGDIPEGYSVSREKKERFSLILESASTNQTSMYLCASSSRLVLDEQFFGPGTRLTVL.

This clonotype was recorded a few times. V is TRBV5-1 and J is TRBJ1-4; TRBD1 is a possible D gene (5 bases). Germline CDR1 and CDR2: SGHRS and YFSETQ. This CDR3 has 15 residues. V was trimmed by 2 bases and J by 7 bases, leaving 15 bases between them. In nucleotides, the CDR3 is TGCGCCAGCAGCTTAGCAGGGCTGGGAAGTGAAAAACTGTTTTTT. Translation gives CASSLAGLGSEKLFF. Using reference TRBV5-1 and TRBJ1-4 for the parts outside the CDR3, the full variable domain is KAGVTQTPRYLIKTRGQQVTLSCSPISGHRSVSWYQQTPGQGLQFLFEYFSETQRNKGNFPGRFSGRQFSNSRSEMNVSTLELGDSALYLCASSLAGLGSEKLFFGSGTQLSVL.

This clonotype was detected ten times or more. The chain links TRBV7-8 to TRBJ2-7, with 9 bases fitting TRBD1. V lost 4 bases and J lost 7; bases outside the gene matches: 11. The germline gives CDR1 SGHVS, CDR2 FQNEAQ. This CDR3 region has 15 residues. The CDR3 region has the DNA TGTGCCAGCAGCTCGACGGACAGGGGCTGGGGGGAGCAGTACTTC. Its protein is CASSSTDRGWGEQYF.

This clonotype has at least ten counts. This chain connects TRBV7-2 to TRBJ1-1; D is perhaps TRBD1 (6 bases). Trimming removed 2 bases at V and 6 bases at J, with 7 bases between. This CDR3 contains 12 residues. CDR1 is SGHTA, CDR2 FQGNSA, per germline. For the CDR3, the DNA is TGTGCCAGCAGCTTACGGGGGCCTGAAGCTTTCTTT. Translating it yields CASSLRGPEAFF. Together with reference TRBV7-2 and TRBJ1-1, the CDR3 gives the full variable domain: GAGVSQSPSNKVTEKGKDVELRCDPISGHTALYWYRQSLGQGLEFLIYFQGNSAPDKSGLPSDRFSAERTGGSVSTLTIQRTQQEDSAVYLCASSLRGPEAFFGQGTRLTVV.

The rearrangement uses TRBV7-8 and TRBJ2-3; D remains ambiguous. The ends were cut back, 5 bases at V and 6 bases at J, with 6 bases in the middle. Germline CDR1 SGHVS, CDR2 FQNEAQ. CDR3 size: 11 residues. As DNA, the CDR3 is TGTGCCAGCAGCGTAGGGGATACGCAGTATTTT. It specifies CASSVGDTQYF.

The chain links TRBV3-1 to TRBJ2-5; D is unclear. The CDR3 contains 15 residues. Between the trimmed V and J ends, which lost 0 bases and 5 bases, there was a span of 13 bases. Looked up from germline, CDR1 is LGHDT and CDR2 is YNNKEL (reference sequence). For the CDR3, the DNA is TGTGCCAGCAGCCAAGAGGGTCAGGTGACCGAGACCCAGTACTTC. It specifies CASSQEGQVTETQYF.

This chain links TRBV29-1 with TRBJ2-7; no clear D gene. The CDR3 loop spans 13 amino acids. In germline, CDR1 is SQVTM, CDR2 ANQGSEA. V was cut by 0 bases and J by 6 bases, with 12 bases left in between. DNA for the CDR3: TGCAGCGTTGAAGAGGTGGTCTGGGGCGAGCAGTACTTC. Translating gives CSVEEVVWGEQYF.

This clonotype was seen only a few times. The V gene is TRBV28, the J gene TRBJ2-1; D unresolved. Trimming left V 6 bases short and J 9 bases short, with 15 bases between. This CDR3 has 13 amino acids. Germline lookup yields CDR1 MDHEN and CDR2 SYDVKM. The CDR3 DNA follows: TGTGCCAGCAGATACGGACCCTGGGGTGAGCAGTTCTTC. Its translation: CASRYGPWGEQFF. Complete variable domain (other parts from reference TRBV28 and TRBJ2-1): DVKVTQSSRYLVKRTGEKVFLECVQDMDHENMFWYRQDPGLGLRLIYFSYDVKMKEKGDIPEGYSVSREKKERFSLILESASTNQTSMYLCASRYGPWGEQFFGPGTRLTVL.

V gene TRBV6-5 combines with J gene TRBJ2-1; D perhaps matches TRBD2 (6 bases). CDR3 length: 14 residues. Looked up from germline, CDR1 is MNHEY and CDR2 is SVGAGI. Trimming removed 0 bases at V and 4 bases at J, with 7 bases between. The CDR3 DNA sequence: TGTGCCAGCAGTTACTCGCGGGGATACAATGAGCAGTTCTTC. It codes for CASSYSRGYNEQFF.

This clonotype occurred a few times. The V gene is TRBV7-2, the J gene TRBJ1-2; weak D call: TRBD1 (6 bases). The CDR3 consists of 13 residues. Germline CDR1 SGHTA, CDR2 FQGNSA. The V gene lost 2 bases and the J gene lost 7 bases, with 11 bases spanning the gap. The CDR3 protein is CASSLYREGGYTF. The CDR3, as DNA: TGTGCCAGCAGCTTATACAGGGAGGGTGGCTACACCTTC.

This clonotype was seen at least ten times. The chain combines TRBV4-1 with TRBJ1-6; 10 nucleotides align to TRBD1. CDR1 and CDR2 (germline): MGHRA, YSYEKL. Trimming cost V 4 bases and J 7 bases; bases outside gene matches: 1. The CDR3 is made up of 14 amino acids. The CDR3 DNA follows: TGCGCCAGCAGCCCGGGACAGGGGAATTCACCCCTCCACTTT. Protein sequence: CASSPGQGNSPLHF.

The sample holds a few counts of this clonotype. V usage is TRBV4-2 and J usage is TRBJ2-7, with D possibly TRBD2 on 5 matching bases. Trimming took 0 bases from V and 3 from J, leaving 24 bases between them. The CDR3 is 19 amino acids. The germline V gene encodes CDR1 LGHNA and CDR2 YNFKEQ. The CDR3, as DNA: TGTGCCAGCAGCCAAGATCTGTTACTGGACTCTACGTCGGGCTACGAGCAGTACTTC. It translates to CASSQDLLLDSTSGYEQYF.

This clonotype was counted at least ten times. This chain links TRBV29-1 with TRBJ1-1; D is possibly TRBD1 (5 bases). CDR1 is SQVTM, CDR2 ANQGSEA, per germline. CDR3 length: 14 amino acids. The V end lost 4 bases, the J end lost 4 bases, and 16 bases lay between the germline ends. The CDR3 spells CSVAGAAAGTEAFF. The CDR3 coding sequence is TGCAGCGTTGCCGGGGCAGCCGCGGGCACTGAAGCTTTCTTT.

This clonotype has just a few counts. V usage is TRBV20-1 and J usage is TRBJ1-5, with 7 bases fitting TRBD1. The germline V gene has CDR1 DFQATT and CDR2 SNEGSKA (reference sequence). CDR3 length: 15 residues. Trimming removed 6 bases from V and 0 bases from J; junction bases left unmatched: 8. The CDR3: CSAQQGLDSNQPQHF. Written as DNA, the CDR3 is TGCAGTGCACAACAGGGGTTAGATAGCAATCAGCCCCAGCATTTT.

V is TRBV5-1 and J is TRBJ2-3; 9 bases align to TRBD1. The CDR3 totals 15 residues. Germline trimming cut 3 bases from V and 3 bases from J; bases unmatched to any gene: 5. The germline CDR1 and CDR2 sequences are SGHRS and YFSETQ. DNA of the CDR3: TGCGCCAGCAGCTGGACAGGGGCAAGGACAGATACGCAGTATTTT. It encodes CASSWTGARTDTQYF. Full variable domain (rest looked up from reference TRBV5-1 and TRBJ2-3): KAGVTQTPRYLIKTRGQQVTLSCSPISGHRSVSWYQQTPGQGLQFLFEYFSETQRNKGNFPGRFSGRQFSNSRSEMNVSTLELGDSALYLCASSWTGARTDTQYFGPGTRLTVL.

In its sample, this clonotype was seen many times. The chain is built from TRBV6-6 and TRBJ1-5, with a tentative D call TRBD1 (6 bases). The CDR3 runs 16 residues. Germline CDR1 reads MNHNY; CDR2 reads SVGAGI (reference sequence). V was clipped by 7 bases and J by 3 bases, with 19 bases between them. CDR3 bases: TGTGCCAGCAAGGTCCGCCCCGGGGACAACAATCAGCCCCAGCATTTT. It yields the protein CASKVRPGDNNQPQHF.